This TCR beta chain is drawn from a study of human T cells and chemical hapten exposure. Study details: In the sensitization step, 2% DPC was placed on 2 cm by 2 cm of upper inner arm skin.

In the library, unique molecular identifiers were attached to individual cDNA molecules. TCRdb itself ran the RACE reads through MiXCR, one entry per CDR3 protein. The table includes 150,000 to 200,000 distinct CDR3 sequences, 25% to 30% detected once. The time point: pre-sensitization, week 0. Regarding treatment: therapeutic diphenylcyclopropenone sensitization with weekly scalp DPC. Blood collection happened ahead of applying each patch test. This receptor was identified in a young woman with alopecia areata. Some clones in this sample may be carry-over from other donors' samples. The sample was whole blood, taken in connection with sensitization to the hapten diphenylcyclopropenone (DPC).

The CDR3 bases are TGTGCCAGCGGCTTCGATTGGGGGACAGGGGGGAACGAGCAGTACTTC. It specifies CASGFDWGTGGNEQYF. V gene TRBV3-1 combines with J gene TRBJ2-7; TRBD1 matches 11 bases. Looked up from germline, CDR1 is LGHDT and CDR2 is YNNKEL (reference sequence). This CDR3 comprises 16 residues. V lost 8 bases and J lost 5; bases outside the gene matches: 14.